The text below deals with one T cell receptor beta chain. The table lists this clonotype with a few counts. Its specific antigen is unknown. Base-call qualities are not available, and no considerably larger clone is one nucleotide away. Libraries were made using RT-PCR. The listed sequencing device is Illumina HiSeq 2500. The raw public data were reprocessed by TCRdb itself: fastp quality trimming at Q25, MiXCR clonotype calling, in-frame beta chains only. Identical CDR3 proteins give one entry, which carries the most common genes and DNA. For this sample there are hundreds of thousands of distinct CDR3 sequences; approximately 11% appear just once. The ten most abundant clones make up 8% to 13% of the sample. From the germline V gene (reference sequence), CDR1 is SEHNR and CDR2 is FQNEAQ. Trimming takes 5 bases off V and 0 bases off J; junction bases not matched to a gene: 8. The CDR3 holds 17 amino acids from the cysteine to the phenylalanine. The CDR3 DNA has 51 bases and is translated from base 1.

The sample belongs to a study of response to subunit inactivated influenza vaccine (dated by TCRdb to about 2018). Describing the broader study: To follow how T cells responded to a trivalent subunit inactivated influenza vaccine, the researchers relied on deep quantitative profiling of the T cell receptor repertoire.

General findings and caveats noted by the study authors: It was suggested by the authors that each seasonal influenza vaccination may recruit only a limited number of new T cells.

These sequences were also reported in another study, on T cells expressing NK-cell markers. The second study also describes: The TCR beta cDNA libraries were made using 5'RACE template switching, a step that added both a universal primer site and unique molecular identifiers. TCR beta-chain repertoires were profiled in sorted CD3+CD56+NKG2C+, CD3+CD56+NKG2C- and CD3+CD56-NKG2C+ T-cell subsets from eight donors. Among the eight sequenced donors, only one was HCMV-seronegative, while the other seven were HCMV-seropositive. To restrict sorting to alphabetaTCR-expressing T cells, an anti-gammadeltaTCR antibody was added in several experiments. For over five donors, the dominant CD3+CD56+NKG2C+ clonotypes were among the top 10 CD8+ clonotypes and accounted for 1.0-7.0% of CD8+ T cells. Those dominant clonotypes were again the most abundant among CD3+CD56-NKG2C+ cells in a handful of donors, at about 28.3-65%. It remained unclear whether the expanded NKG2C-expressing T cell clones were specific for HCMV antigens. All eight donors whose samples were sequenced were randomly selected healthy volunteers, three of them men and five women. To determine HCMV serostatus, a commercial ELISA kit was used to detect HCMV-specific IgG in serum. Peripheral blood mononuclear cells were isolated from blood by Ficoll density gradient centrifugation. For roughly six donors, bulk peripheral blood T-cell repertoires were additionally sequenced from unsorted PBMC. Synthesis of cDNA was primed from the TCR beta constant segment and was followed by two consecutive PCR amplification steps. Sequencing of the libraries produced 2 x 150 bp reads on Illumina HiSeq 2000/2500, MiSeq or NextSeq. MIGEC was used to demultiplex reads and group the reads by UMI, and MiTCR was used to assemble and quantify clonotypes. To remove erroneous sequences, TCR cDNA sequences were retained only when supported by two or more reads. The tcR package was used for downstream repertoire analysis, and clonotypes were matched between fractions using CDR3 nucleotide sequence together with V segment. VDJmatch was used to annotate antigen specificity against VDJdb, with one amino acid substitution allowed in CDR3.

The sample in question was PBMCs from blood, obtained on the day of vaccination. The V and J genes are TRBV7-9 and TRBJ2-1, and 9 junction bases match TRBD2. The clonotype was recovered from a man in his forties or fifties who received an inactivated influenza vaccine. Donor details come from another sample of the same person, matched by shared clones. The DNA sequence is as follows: TGTGCCAGCAGCGCCTTTGTGCGGGAGGGCTCCTACAATGAGCAGTTCTTC. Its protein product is CASSAFVREGSYNEQFF.